The text below deals with one T cell receptor beta chain. The source of the sample is a study of blood T cell repertoires in COVID-19. Turning to the study itself: Material from acute and convalescent COVID-19 was sourced from the United States, Italy and Spain. Sample material is recorded as cDNA or gDNA derived from T cells, B-cell-depleted T cells, or PBMCs.

Germline CDR1 and CDR2: SGHDT and YYEEEE. The ends were cut back, 0 bases at V and 3 bases at J, with 12 bases in the middle. CDR3 length: 15 amino acids. Original analysis: Amplification with reference gene primers provided the estimates of nucleated cell counts. Sequenced by immunoSEQ multiplex PCR; TCRdb stores in-frame clones only, minus some. V and J calls and clone size are those listed in that table; D and trimming were worked out from the DNA. Of under 130,000 clones in the sample, 81% are singletons; the top ten hold approximately 38%. The sequenced material came from peripheral blood. The source is a man older than 75 with acute or convalescent COVID-19. The chain is built from TRBV5-6 and TRBJ1-1; D is possibly TRBD1 (5 bases). CDR3 amino acids: CASSLAGGGYTEAFF. The CDR3 region has the DNA TGTGCCAGCAGCTTGGCCGGGGGAGGTTACACTGAAGCTTTCTTT.